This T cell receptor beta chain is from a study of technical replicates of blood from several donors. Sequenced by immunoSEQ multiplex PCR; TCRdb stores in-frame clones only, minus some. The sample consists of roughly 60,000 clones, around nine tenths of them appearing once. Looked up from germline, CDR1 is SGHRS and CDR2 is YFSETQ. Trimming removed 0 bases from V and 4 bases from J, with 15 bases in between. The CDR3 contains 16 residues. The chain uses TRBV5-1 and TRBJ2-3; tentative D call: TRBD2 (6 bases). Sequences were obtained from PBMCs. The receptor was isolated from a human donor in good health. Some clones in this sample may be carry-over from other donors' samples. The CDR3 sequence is CASSLAVVPGADTQYF. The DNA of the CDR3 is TGCGCCAGCAGCTTGGCCGTCGTTCCGGGGGCAGATACGCAGTATTTT.